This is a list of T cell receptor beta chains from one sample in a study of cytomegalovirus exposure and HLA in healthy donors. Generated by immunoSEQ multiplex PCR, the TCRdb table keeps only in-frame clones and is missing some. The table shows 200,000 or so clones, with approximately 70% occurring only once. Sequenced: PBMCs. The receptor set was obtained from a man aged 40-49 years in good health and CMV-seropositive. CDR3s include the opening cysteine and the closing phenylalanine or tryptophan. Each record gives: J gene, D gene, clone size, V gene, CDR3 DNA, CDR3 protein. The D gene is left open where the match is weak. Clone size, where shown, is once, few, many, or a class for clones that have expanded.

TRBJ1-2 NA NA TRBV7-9 TGTGCCAGCAGCTTAGCGTCGGCAGGGAACTATGGCTACACCTTC CASSLASAGNYGYTF
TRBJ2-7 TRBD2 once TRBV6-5 TGTGCCAGCGGTTCAACTAGCGGGGGGTCCTACGAGCAGTACTTC CASGSTSGGSYEQYF
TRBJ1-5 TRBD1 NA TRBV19 TGTGCCAGTAGTAAGGTAGGGGGCTCGGAGCAGCCCCAGCATTTT CASSKVGGSEQPQHF
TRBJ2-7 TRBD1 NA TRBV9 TGTGCCAGCAGCCCTACCGGGACAGGTAGCTACGAGCAGTACTTC CASSPTGTGSYEQYF
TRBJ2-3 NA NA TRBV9 TGTGCCAGCAGCTTCCTGCGGGGATACACAGATACGCAGTATTTT CASSFLRGYTDTQYF
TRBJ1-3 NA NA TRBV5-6 TGTGCCAGCAGCTGGCTATTGGGGAGCAGCTCTGGAAACACCATATATTTT CASSWLLGSSSGNTIYF
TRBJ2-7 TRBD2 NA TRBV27 TGTGCCAGCAGTCCCACAGCAGGACTAGCGGGGGGTTCCCTTTACTACGAGCAGTACTTC CASSPTAGLAGGSLYYEQYF
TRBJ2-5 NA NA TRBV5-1 TGCGCCAGCAGCTTGGCCGGTTCAACGGAGACCCAGTACTTC CASSLAGSTETQYF
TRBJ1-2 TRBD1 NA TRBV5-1 TGCGCCAGCAGCTTGGGACAGGGGGGTGGCTACACCTTC CASSLGQGGGYTF
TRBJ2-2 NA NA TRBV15 TGTGCCACCAGCAGAGATTCCGCAACGTCAACTGGCGGGGAGCTGTTTTTT CATSRDSATSTGGELFF
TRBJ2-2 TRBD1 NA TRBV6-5 TGTGCCAGCAGTTGGGCCGGGACAGGGTCTACCGGGGAGCTGTTTTTT CASSWAGTGSTGELFF
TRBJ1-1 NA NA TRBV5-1 TGCGCCAGCAGCTTGGCCGGGGGGTCTGAAGCTTTCTTT CASSLAGGSEAFF
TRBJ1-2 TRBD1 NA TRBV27 TGTGCCAGCAGTACCATTGGACAGGGCGCCCATGGCTACACCTTC CASSTIGQGAHGYTF
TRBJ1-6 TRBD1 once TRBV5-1 TGCGCCAGCAGCCAGGGGACAGTCTATTCACCCCTCCACTTT CASSQGTVYSPLHF
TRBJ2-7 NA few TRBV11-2 TGTGCCAGCAGCTTTAGACGGAGCTACGAGCAGTACTTC CASSFRRSYEQYF
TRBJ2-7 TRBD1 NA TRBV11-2 TGTGCCAGCAGCTTTCCAACCGGGACAGGGGCATACGAGCAGTACTTC CASSFPTGTGAYEQYF
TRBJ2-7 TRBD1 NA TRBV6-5 TGTGCCAGCACTCCTTACACAGGGGGAGAGCAGTACTTC CASTPYTGGEQYF
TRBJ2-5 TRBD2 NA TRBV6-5 TGTGCCAGCACCTCTGAGCGGGGAGAGACCCAGTACTTC CASTSERGETQYF
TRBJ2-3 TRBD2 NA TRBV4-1 TGCGCCAGCAGCCAAGATTACGGGGGGGACCCAGCAGATACGCAGTATTTT CASSQDYGGDPADTQYF
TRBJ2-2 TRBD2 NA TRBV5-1 TGCGCCACCCAACTAGCGGGGGATTTTGGGGAGCTGTTTTTT CATQLAGDFGELFF
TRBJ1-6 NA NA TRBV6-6 TGTGCCAGCAGTGAGACAGGCCCGTCCATTCCCCTCCACTTT CASSETGPSIPLHF
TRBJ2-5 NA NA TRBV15 TGTGCCACCAGCAGAGCCGATCTACTAGCTTTGGGGTCCCAGTACTTC CATSRADLLALGSQYF
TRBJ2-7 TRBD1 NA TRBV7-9 TGTGCCAGCAGCTTAGAACGGACAGGGTACGAGCAGTACTTC CASSLERTGYEQYF
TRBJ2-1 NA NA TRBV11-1 TGTGCCAGCAGCCTCGGGGTAGGTGATGAGCAGTTCTTC CASSLGVGDEQFF
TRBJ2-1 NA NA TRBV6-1 TGTGCCAGCAGCCAGCTCGGGGTGGGCAATGAGCAGTTCTTC CASSQLGVGNEQFF
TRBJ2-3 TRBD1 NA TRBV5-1 TGCGCCAGCAGCTTGGGGGACAGGCTCACAGATACGCAGTATTTT CASSLGDRLTDTQYF
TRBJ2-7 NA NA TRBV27 TGTGCCAGCAGTTTGCGACAAAAAGACGAGCAGTACTTC CASSLRQKDEQYF
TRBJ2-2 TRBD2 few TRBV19 TGTGCCAGTAGTCTTAGGACGGGAGGGGGGACCGGGGAGCTGTTTTTT CASSLRTGGGTGELFF
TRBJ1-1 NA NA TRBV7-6 TGTGCCGGCAGCTCTCAACAGGGGAACACTGAAGCTTTCTTT CAGSSQQGNTEAFF
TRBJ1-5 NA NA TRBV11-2 TGTGCCAGCAGCTTAACGGCAGGTCCTAATTTTCCCCAGCATTTT CASSLTAGPNFPQHF
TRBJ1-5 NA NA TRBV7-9 TGTTCCAGCAGCTTAATAGGAGCAGTCAATCAGCCCCAGCATTTT CSSSLIGAVNQPQHF
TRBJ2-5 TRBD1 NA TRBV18 TGTGCCAGCTCACCAGCACCGGGACAGAAAGAGACCCAGTACTTC CASSPAPGQKETQYF
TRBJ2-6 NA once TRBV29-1 TGCAGCGTTGTAACTCAGGCCCCTGGGGCCAACGTCCTGACTTTC CSVVTQAPGANVLTF
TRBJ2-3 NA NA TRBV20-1 TGCAGTGCTCGTACAGGGGATACGCAGTATTTT CSARTGDTQYF
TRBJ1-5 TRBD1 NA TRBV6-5 TGTGCCAGCAGTTACGGGACAGGGGTTAATCAGCCCCAGCATTTT CASSYGTGVNQPQHF
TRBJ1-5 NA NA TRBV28 TGTGCCAGCAGTCCCGGGGGTCCTAGCAATCAGCCCCAGCATTTT CASSPGGPSNQPQHF
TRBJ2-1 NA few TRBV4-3 TGCGCCAGCAGCCAGAACAACCACAATGAGCAGTTCTTC CASSQNNHNEQFF
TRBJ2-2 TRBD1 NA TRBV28 TGTGCCAGCCATTCGGGACAGCCCGGGGAGCTGTTTTTT CASHSGQPGELFF
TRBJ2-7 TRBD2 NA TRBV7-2 TGTGCCAGCAGCTTAGTAGCGGGGAACTCCTACGAGCAGTACTTC CASSLVAGNSYEQYF
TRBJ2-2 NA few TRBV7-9 TGTGCCAGCAGCGGAGCGGTAGTCGCGAACACCGGGGAGCTGTTTTTT CASSGAVVANTGELFF
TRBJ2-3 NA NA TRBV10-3 TGTGCCATCAGTGAGTCTTTCGGTAGTGCGGGTACGCAGTATTTT CAISESFGSAGTQYF
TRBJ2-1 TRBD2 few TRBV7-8 TGTGCCAGCAGCTCCGGACTAGCGGGGGCCAATGAGCAGTTCTTC CASSSGLAGANEQFF
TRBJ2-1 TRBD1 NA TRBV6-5 TGTGCCAGCAGCCTAAACAGGGGGTCCTACAATGAGCAGTTCTTC CASSLNRGSYNEQFF
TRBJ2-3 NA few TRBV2 TGTGCCAGCAGTCCCCGGGTCTACACAGATACGCAGTATTTT CASSPRVYTDTQYF
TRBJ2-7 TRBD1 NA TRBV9 TGTGCCAGCAGCGTGGGGACAGGGGGCGCGCAGTACGAGCAGTACTTC CASSVGTGGAQYEQYF
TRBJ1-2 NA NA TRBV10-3 TGTGCCATCAGTGTGGAGCGATCTAACTATGGCTACACCTTC CAISVERSNYGYTF
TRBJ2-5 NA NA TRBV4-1 TGCGCCAGCAGCCAAGATAGAGTGGAGAGGGAGACCCAGTACTTC CASSQDRVERETQYF
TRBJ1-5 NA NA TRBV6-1 TGTGCCAGCTCCAGGGGCCAAGATCAGCCCCAGCATTTT CASSRGQDQPQHF
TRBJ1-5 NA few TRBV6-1 TGTGCCAGCAGTAGGGCGGGAAATCAGCCCCAGCATTTT CASSRAGNQPQHF
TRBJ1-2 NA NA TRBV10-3 TGTGCCATCAGTGAGGAGAAGTTTAACTATGGCTACACCTTC CAISEEKFNYGYTF
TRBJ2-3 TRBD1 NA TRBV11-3 TGTGCCAGCAGCTCACGGACAGGCGCAGATACGCAGTATTTT CASSSRTGADTQYF
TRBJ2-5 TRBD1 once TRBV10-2 TGCGCCAGCAGTGAGGATTCGACCGACAGGGCGGAGACCCAGTACTTC CASSEDSTDRAETQYF
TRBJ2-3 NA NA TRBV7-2 TGTGCCAGCAGCCCGAGAGGGGGAGCTAGCACAGATACGCAGTATTTT CASSPRGGASTDTQYF